One sample yielded the 17 T cell receptor beta chains listed below, sequenced in a study of blood T cell repertoires in COVID-19. Libraries were prepared by immunoSEQ multiplex PCR; TCRdb keeps only in-frame clonotypes and omits some of them. The repertoire holds more than 200,000 clones, with roughly 87% as singletons. Specimen: PBMCs or T cells enriched from blood (not recorded which). The receptors shown here come from a woman aged 30 to 39 with acute COVID-19.

This rearrangement joins TRBV9 to TRBJ2-2; 9 nucleotides align to TRBD2. CDR3 length equals 16 residues. Trimming at V came to 4 bases and at J to 2 bases, leaving 6 bases not matched to a gene. The germline CDR1 and CDR2 sequences are SGDLS and YYNGEE. The CDR3 region is CASSTLAGVNTGELFF. CDR3 coding DNA: TGTGCCAGCAGCACCTTAGCGGGGGTTAACACCGGGGAGCTGTTTTTT.

DNA for the CDR3: TGTGCCAGCAGTGAAGGCCGGGACAGTTCCTACGAGCAGTACTTC. Encoded protein: CASSEGRDSSYEQYF. The chain uses TRBV6-1 and TRBJ2-7, with TRBD1 identical over 7 bases. Germline loops: CDR1 MNHNS, CDR2 SASEGT. This CDR3 spans 15 amino acids. V shed 1 base and J 1 base; nucleotides not matched to a gene: 4.

Of note for this clone: Other DNA sequences in the same sample also yield this CDR3. V is TRBV27 and J is TRBJ1-1, with D tentatively TRBD1 (5 bases). In germline, CDR1 is MNHEY, CDR2 SMNVEV (reference sequence). The CDR3 sequence is 13 residues long. Trimming took off 0 bases at V and 5 bases at J, with 7 bases between the two ends. The CDR3, as DNA: TGTGCCAGCAGTTTATCGCGGGGGACTGAAGCTTTCTTT. Protein sequence: CASSLSRGTEAFF.

The chain combines TRBV2 with TRBJ2-1, with 7 nucleotides matching TRBD2. CDR3 size: 17 residues. Germline assignment: CDR1 SNHLY and CDR2 FYNNEI. After removal of 4 bases from V and 7 bases from J, the junction contained 16 bases not matched to a gene. The CDR3 reads CASSGDPSTSWGNEQFF. The CDR3 DNA reads TGTGCCAGCAGTGGGGATCCCTCGACTAGCTGGGGGAATGAGCAGTTCTTC.

As to this clone: Compared with germline, one end of the junction differs, possibly owing to a read error. This chain joins TRBV7-7 and TRBJ1-3; D unresolved. The CDR3 consists of 17 residues. CDR1 is SSHAT and CDR2 is FNYEAQ in the germline V gene (reference sequence). The CDR3 is CASSPPRAGYSGNTIYF. CDR3 in DNA: TGTGCTAGCAGCCCCCCCCGGGCGGGCTACTCTGGAAACACCATATATTTT.

This clone was picked up a small number of times. The chain carries TRBV9 and TRBJ1-5; D remains ambiguous. Per germline, CDR1 SGDLS and CDR2 YYNGEE. V lost 5 bases, J lost 1 base, and 10 bases lay in between. CDR3 length equals 14 residues. The CDR3 bases are TGTGCCAGCAGTAAGACGGAGAGCAATCAGCCCCAGCATTTT. Residues: CASSKTESNQPQHF.

The chain uses TRBV6-6 and TRBJ2-7; D perhaps matches TRBD1 (6 bases). CDR1 is MNHNY, CDR2 SVGAGI, per germline (reference sequence). The CDR3 covers 12 residues. V was cut by 11 bases and J by 4 bases, with 15 bases left in between. The CDR3 reads CAADSGMYEQYF. In DNA, the CDR3 is TGTGCCGCGGACAGCGGCATGTACGAGCAGTACTTC.

The chain uses TRBV4-1 and TRBJ2-3; 7 bases fit TRBD2. CDR3 size: 16 residues. CDR1 and CDR2 (germline): MGHRA, YSYEKL. J lost 1 base, V lost 0 bases, and 4 bases had no gene match. DNA for the CDR3: TGCGCCAGCAGCCAAGAGCCCACTAGCGGCACAGATACGCAGTATTTT. Amino acid sequence: CASSQEPTSGTDTQYF.

The chain uses TRBV19 and TRBJ2-3; 9 bases agree with TRBD2. Germline V gene data show CDR1 as LNHDA and CDR2 as SQIVND (reference sequence). There are 16 residues in the CDR3. Germline trimming cut 3 bases from V and 1 base from J; bases unmatched to any gene: 5. CDR3 nucleotide sequence: TGTGCCAGTAGTATGGGGACTAGCTATGGCACAGATACGCAGTATTTT. Protein product: CASSMGTSYGTDTQYF.

The chain carries TRBV7-9 and TRBJ2-7; 7 bases match TRBD2. CDR3 length: 14 residues. V lost 4 bases to trimming and J lost 3 bases; unmatched junction nucleotides: 6. CDR1 and CDR2 (germline): SEHNR, FQNEAQ (reference sequence). The CDR3 region is CASSWGSSGYEQYF. DNA of the CDR3: TGTGCCAGCAGCTGGGGGTCTAGCGGCTACGAGCAGTACTTC.

CDR3 loop: CASSPGQGTDTQYF. The CDR3 DNA sequence: TGTGCCAGCAGCCCGGGACAGGGTACCGATACGCAGTATTTT. This chain connects TRBV7-6 to TRBJ2-3; 9 bases are a match to TRBD1. Germline V lookup: CDR1 SGHVS, CDR2 FNYEAQ. Trimming took 5 bases from V and 6 from J; bases not matched to a gene: 6. The CDR3 is made up of 14 amino acids.

This chain connects TRBV24-1 to TRBJ1-1; D may be TRBD1 (5 bases). CDR1 KGHDR and CDR2 SFDVKD come from the germline V gene. V was pared by 7 bases and J by 4 bases, with 9 bases between. This CDR3 is 12 amino acids long. The CDR3: CATRGLSTEAFF. For the CDR3, the DNA is TGTGCCACCAGGGGGCTGAGCACTGAAGCTTTCTTT.

V gene TRBV3-1 (or the pseudogene TRBV3-2) combines with J gene TRBJ2-3, with 9 bases that match TRBD2. There are 14 residues in the CDR3. Germline loops: CDR1 LGHDT, CDR2 YNNKEL (reference sequence). V trimming: 7 bases; J trimming: 3 bases; junction bases outside the gene matches: 5. The CDR3 bases are TGTGCCAGCACCCGGAGCGGGGGGACAGATACGCAGTATTTT. This encodes CASTRSGGTDTQYF.

Comments on this clone: The sample contains more than one DNA sequence encoding this CDR3. The V and J genes are TRBV18 and TRBJ1-1, with TRBD1 matching 9 bases. The CDR3 has 15 amino acids. V was pared by 3 bases and J by 0 bases, with 2 bases of the junction left unmatched. CDR1 KGHSH and CDR2 LQKENI come from the germline V gene. The DNA for the CDR3 is TGTGCCAGCTCACCCGGACAGGGGATGAACACTGAAGCTTTCTTT. This encodes CASSPGQGMNTEAFF.

CDR3 nucleotides: TGTGCCAGCAGCCAGACCGGGAGTAGCAATCAGCCCCAGCATTTT. It codes for CASSQTGSSNQPQHF. J is TRBJ1-5 and V is TRBV2; D is uncertain. CDR3 length: 15 residues. V lost 6 bases to trimming and J lost 0 bases, with 12 bases between them. Germline CDR1 is SNHLY and CDR2 is FYNNEI.

CDR3 amino acids: CASSPMGHGGPGGANVLTF. DNA of the CDR3: TGTGCCAGCAGCCCTATGGGACATGGGGGACCGGGTGGGGCCAACGTCCTGACTTTC. J is TRBJ2-6 and V is TRBV7-9; D might be TRBD1 (6 bases). Germline lookup yields CDR1 SEHNR and CDR2 FQNEAQ (reference sequence). V shed 5 bases and J shed 3 bases, with 23 bases lying between them. The CDR3 has 19 amino acids.

This chain joins TRBV29-1 and TRBJ1-4; D gene ambiguous. Germline CDR1 reads SQVTM; CDR2 reads ANQGSEA. V was shortened by 5 bases and J by 6 bases, with 13 bases between the two germline ends. The CDR3 sequence is 13 residues long. The CDR3 nucleotides read TGCAGCGTTCGAGAGGTCATGGATGAAAAACTGTTTTTT. Its translation is CSVREVMDEKLFF.